The rows below give T cell receptor beta chains drawn from one sample of a study of control samples from healthy donors and cancer patients. Assay used: immunoSEQ multiplex PCR; TCRdb lists only in-frame clones, some missing. The sample includes 150,000 to 200,000 clones, roughly 93% of them seen just once. Sequencing was carried out using blood. The receptors shown here come from a woman between 55 and 75 years old in good health. The CDR3 runs from the conserved cysteine through the conserved F or W. The order of the fields is D gene, CDR3 length, J gene, V gene, clone size, CDR3 DNA, CDR3 protein. D genes are given only for firm matches. Clone sizes are given selectively: once, few, many, or a class where the clone is expanded.

D: TRBD1; length: 16; J: TRBJ2-1; V: TRBV2; size: NA; DNA: TGTGCCAGCAGGGCGGACGGGACAGGGGGCTTCAATGAGCAGTTCTTC; CDR3: CASRADGTGGFNEQFF
D: TRBD1; length: 13; J: TRBJ1-1; V: TRBV9; size: NA; DNA: TGTGCCAGCAGTGCCTTGACAGGGGGTTCAGCTTTCTTT; CDR3: CASSALTGGSAFF
D: NA; length: 13; J: TRBJ1-2; V: TRBV12-3/TRBV12-4; size: once; DNA: TGTGCCAGCAGTTTAGTTGGTATAAATGGCTACACCTTC; CDR3: CASSLVGINGYTF
D: TRBD1; length: 16; J: TRBJ1-1; V: TRBV6-2/TRBV6-3; size: NA; DNA: TGTGCCAGCAGTTACTTGGGACAGGGAGAGAGGACTGAAGCTTTCTTT; CDR3: CASSYLGQGERTEAFF
D: TRBD2; length: 16; J: TRBJ2-1; V: TRBV7-2; size: NA; DNA: TGTGCCAGCAGCCCCCCCGCGGGGGGGCCTTACAATGAGCAGTTCTTC; CDR3: CASSPPAGGPYNEQFF
D: NA; length: 14; J: TRBJ1-1; V: TRBV7-2; size: NA; DNA: TGTGCCAGCAGCCCGGGACGGGGTAACACTGAAGCTTTCTTT; CDR3: CASSPGRGNTEAFF
D: NA; length: 13; J: TRBJ1-2; V: TRBV3-1/TRBV3-2; size: NA; DNA: TGTGCCAGCAGCCAACTCGCCGGCTATGGCTACACCTTC; CDR3: CASSQLAGYGYTF
D: NA; length: 15; J: TRBJ1-6; V: TRBV6-5; size: NA; DNA: TGTGCCAGCAGTTCCTACATTCTTGGAGATTCACCCCTCCACTTT; CDR3: CASSSYILGDSPLHF
D: TRBD1; length: 16; J: TRBJ2-7; V: TRBV9; size: NA; DNA: TGTGCCAGCAGCGTAACCGGGACAGGGGGCTTCTACGAGCAGTACTTC; CDR3: CASSVTGTGGFYEQYF
D: NA; length: 12; J: TRBJ2-5; V: TRBV19; size: NA; DNA: TGTGCCAGTAAAGGTCAACAAGAGACCCAGTACTTC; CDR3: CASKGQQETQYF
D: NA; length: 17; J: TRBJ2-6; V: TRBV6-6; size: NA; DNA: TGTGCCAGCAGTCTATCAAATCCCCATTCTGGGGCCAACGTCCTGACTTTC; CDR3: CASSLSNPHSGANVLTF
D: TRBD2; length: 16; J: TRBJ2-3; V: TRBV7-9; size: NA; DNA: TGTGCCAGCAGCTTAGATGGGACTACCTACACAGATACGCAGTATTTT; CDR3: CASSLDGTTYTDTQYF
D: NA; length: 11; J: TRBJ2-4; V: TRBV20-1; size: NA; DNA: TGCAGTGCAGCCCCGGGTAACATTCAGTACTTC; CDR3: CSAAPGNIQYF
D: NA; length: 14; J: TRBJ1-1; V: TRBV5-1; size: NA; DNA: TGCGCCAGCAGTCTCGGGCGGGAGAACACTGAAGCTTTCTTT; CDR3: CASSLGRENTEAFF
D: NA; length: 16; J: TRBJ1-6; V: TRBV30; size: NA; DNA: TGTGCCTGGGCTGGCGGCTCGCTCCAACATAATTCACCCCTCCACTTT; CDR3: CAWAGGSLQHNSPLHF
D: NA; length: 14; J: TRBJ2-5; V: TRBV7-2; size: NA; DNA: TGTGCCAGCAGCACCCGCCTACCACAAGAGACCCAGTACTTC; CDR3: CASSTRLPQETQYF
D: NA; length: 15; J: TRBJ1-1; V: TRBV6-5; size: NA; DNA: TGTGCCAGCACCCCGCGATTCACAGGGAACACTGAAGCTTTCTTT; CDR3: CASTPRFTGNTEAFF
D: NA; length: 14; J: TRBJ1-2; V: TRBV3-1/TRBV3-2; size: NA; DNA: TGTGCCAGCAGCCATAACAAGGGATACTATGGCTACACCTTC; CDR3: CASSHNKGYYGYTF
D: NA; length: 13; J: TRBJ1-4; V: TRBV4-3; size: NA; DNA: TGCGCCAGCAGCCAAGATCCGACCACAGGCCTGTTTTTT; CDR3: CASSQDPTTGLFF
D: NA; length: 15; J: TRBJ1-5; V: TRBV18; size: NA; DNA: TGTGCCAGCTCATCAACAGCGCTTAGCAATCAGCCCCAGCATTTT; CDR3: CASSSTALSNQPQHF
D: NA; length: 16; J: TRBJ1-4; V: TRBV5-4; size: NA; DNA: TGTGCCAGCAGCAAGAATCAGGGTGCAACTAATGAAAAACTGTTTTTT; CDR3: CASSKNQGATNEKLFF
D: NA; length: 12; J: TRBJ1-1; V: TRBV19; size: NA; DNA: TGTGCCAGTAGTATACAGCCCACTGAAGCTTTCTTT; CDR3: CASSIQPTEAFF
D: NA; length: 17; J: TRBJ2-1; V: TRBV6-2/TRBV6-3; size: NA; DNA: TGTGCCAGCAGTTACCCCCCCGTAGGGTATAGTGGTAATGAGCAGTTCTTC; CDR3: CASSYPPVGYSGNEQFF
D: NA; length: 13; J: TRBJ1-2; V: TRBV12-3/TRBV12-4; size: once; DNA: TGTGCCAGCAGTCCCCGGCCCAGAGGGGGCTACACCTTC; CDR3: CASSPRPRGGYTF
D: NA; length: 17; J: TRBJ1-3; V: TRBV7-6; size: once; DNA: TGTGCCAGCAGCTTATTGGACGGACGCCTCCAAGGAAACACCATATATTTT; CDR3: CASSLLDGRLQGNTIYF
D: TRBD1; length: 14; J: TRBJ1-1; V: TRBV10-3; size: NA; DNA: TGTGCCATCAGTGAAAACAGGGGGGACACTGAAGCTTTCTTT; CDR3: CAISENRGDTEAFF
D: TRBD1; length: 15; J: TRBJ1-3; V: TRBV6-2/TRBV6-3; size: NA; DNA: TGTGCCAGCAGTTCGACAGGGAGCTCTGGAAACACCATATATTTT; CDR3: CASSSTGSSGNTIYF
D: NA; length: 14; J: TRBJ2-1; V: TRBV5-1; size: NA; DNA: TGCGCCAGCGCCGAAGGGAGCCCATACAATGAGCAGTTCTTC; CDR3: CASAEGSPYNEQFF
D: TRBD1; length: 12; J: TRBJ1-2; V: TRBV2; size: NA; DNA: TGTGCCAGCAGCGACAGGGTGGGCGGCTACACCTTC; CDR3: CASSDRVGGYTF
D: NA; length: 13; J: TRBJ1-2; V: TRBV14; size: NA; DNA: TGTGCCAGCAGCCAAGCCGGGACCTATGGCTACACCTTC; CDR3: CASSQAGTYGYTF